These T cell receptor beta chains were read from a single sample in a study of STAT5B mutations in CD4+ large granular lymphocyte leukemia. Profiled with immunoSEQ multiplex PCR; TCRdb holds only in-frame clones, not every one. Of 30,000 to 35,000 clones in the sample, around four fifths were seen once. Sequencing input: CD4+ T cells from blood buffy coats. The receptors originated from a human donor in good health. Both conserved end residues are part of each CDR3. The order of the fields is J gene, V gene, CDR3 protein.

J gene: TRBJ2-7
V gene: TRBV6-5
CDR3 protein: CASWTGVAREQYF

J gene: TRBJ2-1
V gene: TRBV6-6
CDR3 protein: CASSWLHEQFF

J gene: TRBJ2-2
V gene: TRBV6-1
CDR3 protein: CASSERHGTGELFF

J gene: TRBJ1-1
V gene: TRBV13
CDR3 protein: CASRLSGAMNTEAFF

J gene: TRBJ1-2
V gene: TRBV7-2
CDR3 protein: CASSPGRYGYTF

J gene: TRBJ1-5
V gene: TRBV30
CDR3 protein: CAWSYRGGQPQHF

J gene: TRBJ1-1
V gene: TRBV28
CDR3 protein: CASSLPETEAFF

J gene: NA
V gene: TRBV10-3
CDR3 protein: CAIGSGRNQETQYF

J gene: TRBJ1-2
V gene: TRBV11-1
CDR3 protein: CASSFRGRGYTF

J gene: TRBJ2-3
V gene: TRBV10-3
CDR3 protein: CAISESRVGRRGSTDTQYF

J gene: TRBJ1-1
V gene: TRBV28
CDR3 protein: CASSTEGLMNTEAFF

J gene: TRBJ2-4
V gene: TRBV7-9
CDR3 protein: CASSLALPIAKNIQYF

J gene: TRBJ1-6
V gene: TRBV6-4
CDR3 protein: CASSNGKDNSPLHF

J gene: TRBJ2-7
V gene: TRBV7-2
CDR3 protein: CASSSPSGRRGGEQYF

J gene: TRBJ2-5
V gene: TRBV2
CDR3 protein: CASSTRLVMQTQYF

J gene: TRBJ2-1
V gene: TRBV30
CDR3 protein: CAWSRGLAGVGQFF

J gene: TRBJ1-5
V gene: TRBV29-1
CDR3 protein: CSVKDRGSQPQHF

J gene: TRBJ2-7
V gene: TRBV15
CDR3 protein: CATSSSISLGGFADEQYF

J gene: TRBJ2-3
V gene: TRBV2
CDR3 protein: CASSELPSTDTQYF

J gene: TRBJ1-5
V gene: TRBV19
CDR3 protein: CASKGDTAWEPQHF

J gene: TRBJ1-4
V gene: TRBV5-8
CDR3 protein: CASSFDAREKLFF

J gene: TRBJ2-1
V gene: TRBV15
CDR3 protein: CATSLTSGNNEQFF

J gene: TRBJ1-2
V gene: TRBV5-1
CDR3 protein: CASSPMGGYGYTF